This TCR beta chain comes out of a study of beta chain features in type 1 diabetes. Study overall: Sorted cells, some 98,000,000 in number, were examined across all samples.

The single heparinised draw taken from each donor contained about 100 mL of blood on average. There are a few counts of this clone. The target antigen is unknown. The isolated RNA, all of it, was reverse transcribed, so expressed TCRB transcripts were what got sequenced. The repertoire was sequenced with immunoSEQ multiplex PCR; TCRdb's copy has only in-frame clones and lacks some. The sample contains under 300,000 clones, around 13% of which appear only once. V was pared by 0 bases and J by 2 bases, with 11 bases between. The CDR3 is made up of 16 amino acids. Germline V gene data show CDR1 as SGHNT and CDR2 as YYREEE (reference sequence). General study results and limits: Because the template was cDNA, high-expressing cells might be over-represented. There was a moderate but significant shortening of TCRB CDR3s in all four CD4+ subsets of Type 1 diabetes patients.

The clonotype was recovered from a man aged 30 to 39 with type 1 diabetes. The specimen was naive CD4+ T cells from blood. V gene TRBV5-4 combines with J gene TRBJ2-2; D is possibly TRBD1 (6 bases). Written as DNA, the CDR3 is TGTGCCAGCAGCTTGGCTCTGGGGGCAAACACCGGGGAGCTGTTTTTT. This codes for CASSLALGANTGELFF.